Listed below are T cell receptor beta chains from one sample, sequenced in a study of blood T cell repertoires in COVID-19. The assay was immunoSEQ multiplex PCR, and TCRdb's table has in-frame clones only and misses some. In the table there are roughly 140,000 clones, approximately 92% of which are singletons. Sequencing was carried out using peripheral blood. These receptors were obtained from a woman aged 60-75 years with active COVID-19. The CDR3 runs from the conserved cysteine through the conserved F or W. The order of the fields is clone size, J gene, V gene, D gene, CDR3 DNA, CDR3 protein. The D gene is left open where the match is weak. The size of a clone is reported for some rows only, either as once, few or many, or as a class for expanded clones.

clone size: .; J gene: TRBJ2-7; V gene: TRBV30; D gene: TRBD1; CDR3 DNA: TGTGCCTGGGGACAGGGGGCTACCGAGCAGTACTTC; CDR3 protein: CAWGQGATEQYF
clone size: few; J gene: TRBJ2-1; V gene: TRBV4-2; D gene: TRBD2; CDR3 DNA: TGTGCCAGCAGCCAATACTCCGGGACTACAAACAATGAGCAGTTCTTC; CDR3 protein: CASSQYSGTTNNEQFF
clone size: .; J gene: TRBJ1-4; V gene: TRBV6-5; D gene: .; CDR3 DNA: TGTGCCAGCAGTTACTCGAACCAGGGAGGTGAAAAACTGTTTTTT; CDR3 protein: CASSYSNQGGEKLFF
clone size: .; J gene: TRBJ2-1; V gene: TRBV5-1; D gene: .; CDR3 DNA: TGCGCCAGCAGCACCGGACAGCGGAGCTCCTACAATGAGCAGTTCTTC; CDR3 protein: CASSTGQRSSYNEQFF
clone size: .; J gene: TRBJ1-3; V gene: TRBV28; D gene: .; CDR3 DNA: TGTGCCAGCAGTTTATCGAGTAGCTCTGGAAACACCATATATTTT; CDR3 protein: CASSLSSSSGNTIYF
clone size: .; J gene: TRBJ2-2; V gene: TRBV7-8; D gene: .; CDR3 DNA: TGTGCCAGCAGCTTACGAGCGGACACCGGGGAGCTGTTTTTT; CDR3 protein: CASSLRADTGELFF
clone size: .; J gene: TRBJ1-6; V gene: TRBV3-1/TRBV3-2; D gene: .; CDR3 DNA: TGTGCCAGCAGCCACGGGCAGGGAATTTCACCCCTCCACTTT; CDR3 protein: CASSHGQGISPLHF
clone size: .; J gene: TRBJ2-1; V gene: TRBV2; D gene: .; CDR3 DNA: TGTGCCAGCAGTGAAGAGCTAAGAAATGAGCAGTTCTTC; CDR3 protein: CASSEELRNEQFF
clone size: .; J gene: TRBJ2-1; V gene: TRBV10-3; D gene: .; CDR3 DNA: TGTGCCATCAAGGCGTCGGCGGCACCCTACAATGAGCAGTTCTTC; CDR3 protein: CAIKASAAPYNEQFF
clone size: once; J gene: TRBJ1-2; V gene: TRBV9; D gene: .; CDR3 DNA: TGTGCCAGCAGCGTAGGGGACACGTCCTATGAATATGGCTACACCTTC; CDR3 protein: CASSVGDTSYEYGYTF
clone size: once; J gene: TRBJ2-7; V gene: TRBV6-5; D gene: .; CDR3 DNA: TGTGCCAGCAGCAGGGGTTTTGAGGGATACGAGCAGTACTTC; CDR3 protein: CASSRGFEGYEQYF
clone size: .; J gene: TRBJ1-4; V gene: TRBV7-6; D gene: .; CDR3 DNA: TGTGCCAGCAGCACGTACAGGGTAGCTAATGAAAAACTGTTTTTT; CDR3 protein: CASSTYRVANEKLFF
clone size: .; J gene: TRBJ2-1; V gene: TRBV28; D gene: .; CDR3 DNA: TGTGCCAGCAGTTTACTATGGCTTAGCGGAGATGAGCAGTTCTTC; CDR3 protein: CASSLLWLSGDEQFF
clone size: .; J gene: TRBJ1-3; V gene: TRBV9; D gene: TRBD1; CDR3 DNA: TGTGCCAGCAGTGATTTCAGGGGGCTTGGAAACACCATATATTTT; CDR3 protein: CASSDFRGLGNTIYF
clone size: .; J gene: TRBJ1-5; V gene: TRBV5-8; D gene: TRBD1; CDR3 DNA: TGTGCCAGCAGCTTGGGAGACAGGGGCAGGGATCAGCCCCAGCATTTT; CDR3 protein: CASSLGDRGRDQPQHF
clone size: .; J gene: TRBJ2-2; V gene: TRBV6-5; D gene: TRBD1; CDR3 DNA: TGTGCCAGCAGAAGGGACAGGGCGAACACCGGGGAGCTGTTTTTT; CDR3 protein: CASRRDRANTGELFF